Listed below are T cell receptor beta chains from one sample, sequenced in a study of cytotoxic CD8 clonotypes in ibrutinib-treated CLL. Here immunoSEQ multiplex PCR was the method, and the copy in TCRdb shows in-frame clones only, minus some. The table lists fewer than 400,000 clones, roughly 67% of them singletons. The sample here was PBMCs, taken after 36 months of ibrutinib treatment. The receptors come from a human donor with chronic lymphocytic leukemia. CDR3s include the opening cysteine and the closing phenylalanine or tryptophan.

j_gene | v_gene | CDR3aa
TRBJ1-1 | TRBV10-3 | CAISGPRSDRTEAFF
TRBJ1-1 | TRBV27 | CASSINRGDTEAFF
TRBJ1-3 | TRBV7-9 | CASGGSGNTIYF
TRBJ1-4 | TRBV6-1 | CASSEHLGKENEKLFF
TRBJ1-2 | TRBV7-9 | CASSLGGLGYTF
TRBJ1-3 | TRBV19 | CASSIRISGNTIYF
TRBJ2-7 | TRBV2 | CASSVGPRGTYEQYF
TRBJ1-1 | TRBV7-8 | CASSLGSSEAFF
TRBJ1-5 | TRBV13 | CASSITGDKINQPQHF
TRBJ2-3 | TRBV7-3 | CASSPGTSGRTDTQYF
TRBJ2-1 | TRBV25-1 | CASSELSHNEQFF
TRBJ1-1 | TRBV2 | CASSEAGTLGTEAFF
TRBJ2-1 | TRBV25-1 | CASSEPNNEQFF
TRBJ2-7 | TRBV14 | CASSQDLAGIYEQYF